The rows below give T cell receptor beta chains drawn from one sample of a study of graft-versus-host responses after intestinal transplantation. Clones were read by immunoSEQ multiplex PCR, and TCRdb kept only the in-frame ones, dropping some. The sample lists about 16,000 clones, less than 85% seen once, with 15% to 20% in the top ten. Sample: ileum tissue, taken 104 days after intestinal transplant. The source is a human patient who received an intestinal transplant, so some T cells may come from the graft donor. The CDR3 runs from the conserved cysteine through the conserved F or W. The order of the fields is V gene, J gene, CDR3 protein.

V: TRBV19
J: TRBJ2-1
CDR3: CASSIDGMAYNEQFF

V: TRBV7-9
J: TRBJ2-7
CDR3: CASSLSGLAGIYEQYF

V: TRBV29-1
J: TRBJ2-3
CDR3: CSVGGLAGGRGDTQYF

V: TRBV7-9
J: TRBJ2-3
CDR3: CASSLEVGRAQYF

V: TRBV23-1
J: TRBJ1-2
CDR3: CASSGIQLRGRTYGYTF

V: TRBV7-3
J: TRBJ2-1
CDR3: CASSPGTSGISSYNEQFF

V: TRBV4-1
J: TRBJ2-7
CDR3: CASSLAGVGQYF

V: TRBV28
J: TRBJ1-3
CDR3: CASSLCSVDAGWFSGNTIYF

V: TRBV30
J: TRBJ1-4
CDR3: CAWGQGNEKLFF

V: TRBV7-8
J: TRBJ1-1
CDR3: CASSPQGRSTEAFF

V: TRBV28
J: TRBJ2-3
CDR3: CASSWPKGVDPPDTQYF

V: TRBV5-4
J: TRBJ1-6
CDR3: CASSLWGQGPHNSPLHF

V: TRBV12-5
J: TRBJ1-5
CDR3: CASGLDNQPQHF

V: TRBV4-1
J: TRBJ2-7
CDR3: CASGWGANPREQYF

V: TRBV4-3
J: TRBJ1-1
CDR3: CASSQDSKFRTEAFF

V: TRBV5-1
J: TRBJ1-2
CDR3: CASSPPGDGLYGYTF

V: TRBV19
J: TRBJ1-1
CDR3: CASSIKGFSTEAFF

V: TRBV10-3
J: TRBJ1-2
CDR3: CAISESWDTSFSYGYTF

V: TRBV13
J: TRBJ2-7
CDR3: CASSLQTGTYEQYF